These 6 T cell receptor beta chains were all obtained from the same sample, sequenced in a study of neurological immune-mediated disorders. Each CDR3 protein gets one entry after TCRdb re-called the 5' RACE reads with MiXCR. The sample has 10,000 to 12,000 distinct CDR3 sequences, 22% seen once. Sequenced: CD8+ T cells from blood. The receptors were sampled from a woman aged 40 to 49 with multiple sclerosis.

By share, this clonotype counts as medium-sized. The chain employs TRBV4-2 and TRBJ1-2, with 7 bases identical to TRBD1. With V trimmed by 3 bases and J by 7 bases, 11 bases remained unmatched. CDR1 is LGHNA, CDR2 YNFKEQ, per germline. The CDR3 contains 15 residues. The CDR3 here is CASSHVMEGAVGYTF. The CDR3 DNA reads TGTGCCAGCAGCCACGTTATGGAGGGGGCGGTTGGCTACACCTTC.

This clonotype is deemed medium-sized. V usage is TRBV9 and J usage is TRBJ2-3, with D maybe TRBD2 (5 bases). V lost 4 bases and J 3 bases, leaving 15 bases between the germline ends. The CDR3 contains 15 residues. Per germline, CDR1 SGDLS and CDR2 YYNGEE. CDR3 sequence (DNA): TGTGCCAGCAGCAACCTAGGAGGAAGGACAGATACGCAGTATTTT. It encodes CASSNLGGRTDTQYF.

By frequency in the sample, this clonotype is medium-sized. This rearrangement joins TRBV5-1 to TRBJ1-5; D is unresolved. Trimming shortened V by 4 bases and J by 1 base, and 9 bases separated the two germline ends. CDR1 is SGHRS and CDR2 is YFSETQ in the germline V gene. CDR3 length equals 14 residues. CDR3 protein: CASSLYASNQPQHF. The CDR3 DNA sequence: TGCGCCAGCAGCCTGTACGCGAGCAATCAGCCCCAGCATTTT.

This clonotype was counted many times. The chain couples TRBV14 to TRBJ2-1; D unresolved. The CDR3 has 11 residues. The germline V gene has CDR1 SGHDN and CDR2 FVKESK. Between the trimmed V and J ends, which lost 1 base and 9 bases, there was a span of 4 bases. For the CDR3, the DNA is TGTGCCAGCAGCCAAGGTCTTGAGCAGTTCTTC. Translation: CASSQGLEQFF. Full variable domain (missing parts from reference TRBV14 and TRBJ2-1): EAGVTQFPSHSVIEKGQTVTLRCDPISGHDNLYWYRRVMGKEIKFLLHFVKESKQDESGMPNNRFLAERTGGTYSTLKVQPAELEDSGVYFCASSQGLEQFFGPGTRLTVL.

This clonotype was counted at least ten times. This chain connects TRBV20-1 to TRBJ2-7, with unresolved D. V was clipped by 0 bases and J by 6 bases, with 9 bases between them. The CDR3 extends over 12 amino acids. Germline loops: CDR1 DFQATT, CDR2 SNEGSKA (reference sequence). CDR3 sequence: CSARDRDTEQYF. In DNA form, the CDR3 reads TGCAGTGCTAGAGATCGAGATACCGAGCAGTACTTC.

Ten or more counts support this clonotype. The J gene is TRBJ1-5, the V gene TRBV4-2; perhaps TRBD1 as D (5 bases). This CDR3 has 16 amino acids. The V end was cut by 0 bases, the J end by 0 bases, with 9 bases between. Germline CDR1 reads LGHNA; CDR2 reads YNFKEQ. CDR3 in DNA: TGTGCCAGCAGCCAAGATTGGGGGTATAGCAATCAGCCCCAGCATTTT. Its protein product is CASSQDWGYSNQPQHF.